Listed here are 18 T cell receptor beta chains from one sample, sequenced in a study of identical twins. In TCRdb, the 5' RACE reads were re-called with MiXCR into one record per CDR3 protein. The profile shows about 700,000 distinct CDR3 sequences, approximately 9% of them singletons. Separately, the same data were catalogued under a study of yellow fever vaccine responses in identical twins.

The sample consisted of PBMCs. The receptors were sampled from a woman younger than 35 in good health.

The chain combines TRBV7-2 with TRBJ2-1; 9 bases map to TRBD2. CDR1 and CDR2 from the germline V gene are SGHTA and FQGNSA. With V trimmed by 4 bases and J by 7 bases, 5 bases remained unmatched. This CDR3 contains 14 residues. CDR3 coding DNA: TGTGCCAGCAGCTGGGGACTAGCTATGAATGAGCAGTTCTTC. Protein: CASSWGLAMNEQFF.

This clonotype has a count of ten or more. V gene TRBV11-1 combines with J gene TRBJ2-2; the D is unclear. CDR3 size: 18 residues. CDR1 SGHAT and CDR2 FQDESV come from the germline V gene (reference sequence). V was shortened by 5 bases and J by 0 bases, with 19 bases between the two germline ends. CDR3 amino acids: CASSPYQGLTANTGELFF. The CDR3 bases are TGTGCCAGCAGCCCATATCAAGGTCTCACGGCGAACACCGGGGAGCTGTTTTTT. Full variable domain (remainder filled in from reference TRBV11-1 and TRBJ2-2): EAEVAQSPRYKITEKSQAVAFWCDPISGHATLYWYRQILGQGPELLVQFQDESVVDDSQLPKDRFSAERLKGVDSTLKIQPAELGDSAMYLCASSPYQGLTANTGELFFGEGSRLTVL.

This clonotype was seen at least ten times. The rearrangement joins TRBV24-1 to TRBJ2-3, with TRBD2 matching 10 bases. Germline assignment: CDR1 KGHDR and CDR2 SFDVKD. Losses at the gene ends were 4 bases for V and 2 bases for J; bases not matched to a gene: 5. This CDR3 comprises 16 residues. In nucleotides, the CDR3 is TGTGCCACCAGTGACCGGACTAGCGGTTACACAGATACGCAGTATTTT. Protein: CATSDRTSGYTDTQYF.

This clonotype has just one count. This rearrangement joins TRBV18 to TRBJ2-2; D is undetermined. This CDR3 is built from 13 residues. Trimming pared 0 bases from V and 6 bases from J, leaving 5 bases between. The germline V gene has CDR1 KGHSH and CDR2 LQKENI. CDR3 coding DNA: TGTGCCAGCTCACCACCCGTGTCCGGGGAGCTGTTTTTT. Translating gives CASSPPVSGELFF.

In its sample, this clonotype was seen a few times. This chain's CDR3 is CASSQDQGGNEKLFF. The CDR3 coding sequence is TGTGCCAGCAGCCAAGATCAGGGGGGGAATGAAAAACTGTTTTTT. The rearrangement links TRBV4-2 to TRBJ1-4; 7 bases agree with TRBD1. Unmatched junction bases numbered 3, after V lost 0 bases and J lost 5 bases. This CDR3 has 15 amino acids. Germline CDR1 and CDR2: LGHNA and YNFKEQ.

A few counts support this clonotype. This chain links TRBV27 with TRBJ2-1, with 9 bases that match TRBD1. Germline lookup yields CDR1 MNHEY and CDR2 SMNVEV (reference sequence). Losses at the gene ends were 5 bases for V and 7 bases for J; bases not matched to a gene: 6. The CDR3 sequence is 14 residues long. CDR3 sequence: CASSIRTGVNEQFF. The CDR3 DNA is TGTGCCAGCAGTATCCGGACAGGGGTGAATGAGCAGTTCTTC.

This clonotype was counted a few times. The gene calls are TRBV4-1 and TRBJ2-6; the D gene is possibly TRBD2 (5 bases). V lost 4 bases and J 3 bases, leaving 22 bases between the germline ends. CDR1 and CDR2 from the germline V gene are MGHRA and YSYEKL. The CDR3 is 19 amino acids. The CDR3 loop reads CASSLLSTGFSGGANVLTF. As DNA, the CDR3 is TGCGCCAGCAGCCTCCTTTCTACGGGGTTCTCCGGTGGGGCCAACGTCCTGACTTTC.

In its sample, this clonotype was seen a few times. The V call is TRBV28, the J call TRBJ2-7, with 8 bases matching TRBD1. The CDR3 runs to 16 residues. The ends lost 2 bases at V and 1 base at J; junction bases unmatched: 7. In germline, CDR1 is MDHEN, CDR2 SYDVKM. For the CDR3, the DNA is TGTGCCAGCAGTTTAAGGCCTACAGGGGGATCCTACGAGCAGTACTTC. It translates to CASSLRPTGGSYEQYF. The whole variable domain, filled in from reference TRBV28 and TRBJ2-7, reads DVKVTQSSRYLVKRTGEKVFLECVQDMDHENMFWYRQDPGLGLRLIYFSYDVKMKEKGDIPEGYSVSREKKERFSLILESASTNQTSMYLCASSLRPTGGSYEQYFGPGTRLTVT.

This clonotype has only a few counts. The J gene is TRBJ2-7, the V gene TRBV25-1; the D gene is possibly TRBD1 (5 bases). The V gene lost 4 bases and the J gene lost 4 bases, with 11 bases spanning the gap. This CDR3 contains 13 residues. Germline values: CDR1 MGHDK, CDR2 SYGVNS. The CDR3 region is CASSGSRGYEQYF. DNA of the CDR3: TGTGCCAGCAGTGGATCAAGGGGTTACGAGCAGTACTTC.

This clonotype was seen repeatedly, ten times or more. This chain connects TRBV12-3 or TRBV12-4 to TRBJ2-1, with 12 positions matching TRBD2. V dropped 2 bases and J dropped 0; count of bases not matched to a gene: 11. This CDR3 is built from 20 residues. The chain's CDR3 is CASSLNPRLAGVISYNEQFF. The CDR3, as DNA: TGTGCCAGCAGTTTAAATCCTCGACTAGCGGGAGTTATCTCCTACAATGAGCAGTTCTTC.

The chain recombines TRBV4-2 with TRBJ2-7; 7 bases are a match to TRBD2. V gave up 1 base and J gave up 6 bases; unmatched junction bases: 9. Germline V gene lookup returns CDR1 LGHNA and CDR2 YNFKEQ. The CDR3 runs to 15 residues. CDR3 in DNA: TGTGCCAGCAGCCAAGGCGGGAGTTCTTTCTCCGAGCAGTACTTC. Residues: CASSQGGSSFSEQYF.

In its sample, this clonotype was seen many times. V usage is TRBV10-1 and J usage is TRBJ2-1; a possible D gene is TRBD1 (6 bases). From germline, CDR1 is WNHNN and CDR2 SYGVQD (reference sequence). The V end was cut by 6 bases, the J end by 8 bases, with 11 bases between. This CDR3 spans 12 amino acids. The CDR3 sequence is CASSQGIYEQFF. The CDR3 DNA is TGCGCCAGCAGCCAGGGGATCTATGAGCAGTTCTTC.

The chain employs TRBV6-2 or TRBV6-3 and TRBJ2-7; D not certain. V was shortened by 2 bases and J by 1 base, with 9 bases between the two germline ends. The CDR3 spans 14 residues. Germline V lookup: CDR1 MNHEY, CDR2 SVGEGT. In DNA, the CDR3 is TGTGCCAGCAGTTACGGACCCATTTCCTACGAGCAGTACTTC. Translated, it gives CASSYGPISYEQYF.

This clonotype was counted only a few times. This chain connects TRBV5-1 to TRBJ2-2; 8 positions agree with TRBD2. This CDR3 spans 15 amino acids. Germline trimming cut 2 bases from V and 1 base from J; bases unmatched to any gene: 1. From germline, CDR1 is SGHRS and CDR2 YFSETQ. CDR3 nucleotide sequence: TGCGCCAGCAGCTTTAGCGGGAAGAACACCGGGGAGCTGTTTTTT. As protein: CASSFSGKNTGELFF.

The chain joins TRBV9 to TRBJ1-1, with a possible D match to TRBD1 (5 bases). This CDR3 contains 15 residues. Germline assignment: CDR1 SGDLS and CDR2 YYNGEE. Between the trimmed V and J ends, which lost 3 bases and 0 bases, there was a span of 12 bases. The CDR3 loop reads CASSATGTMNTEAFF. The CDR3, as DNA: TGTGCCAGCAGCGCTACCGGGACCATGAACACTGAAGCTTTCTTT.

This chain links TRBV19 with TRBJ1-2; D not resolved. Germline-derived CDR1 and CDR2 are LNHDA and SQIVND (reference sequence). CDR3 size: 14 residues. Trimming pared 5 bases from V and 5 bases from J, leaving 15 bases between. In DNA, the CDR3 is TGTGCCAGTAGTTCGATCGGGCTCGGTTATGGCTACACCTTC. Protein sequence: CASSSIGLGYGYTF.

In this sample, this clonotype turned up a few times. The CDR3 DNA is TGTGCCAGCAGCAAAGTTCGGGACAGGGGATCCTACGAGCAGTACTTC. Amino acid sequence: CASSKVRDRGSYEQYF. The genes are TRBV21-1 and TRBJ2-7; TRBD1 is the table's D call, not checked against the DNA. TRBV21-1 is reported as a pseudogene. The CDR3 covers 16 residues.

This clonotype occurred a few times. CDR3 sequence (DNA): TGCGCCAGCAGCTTGGTGTTTGGGACCCGAGAAACCTATGGCTACACCTTC. Translation: CASSLVFGTRETYGYTF. The chain employs TRBV5-1 and TRBJ1-2, with D possibly matching TRBD1 (5 bases). This CDR3 contains 17 residues. V gave up 0 bases and J gave up 4 bases, with 19 bases separating them. Germline V gene data show CDR1 as SGHRS and CDR2 as YFSETQ.